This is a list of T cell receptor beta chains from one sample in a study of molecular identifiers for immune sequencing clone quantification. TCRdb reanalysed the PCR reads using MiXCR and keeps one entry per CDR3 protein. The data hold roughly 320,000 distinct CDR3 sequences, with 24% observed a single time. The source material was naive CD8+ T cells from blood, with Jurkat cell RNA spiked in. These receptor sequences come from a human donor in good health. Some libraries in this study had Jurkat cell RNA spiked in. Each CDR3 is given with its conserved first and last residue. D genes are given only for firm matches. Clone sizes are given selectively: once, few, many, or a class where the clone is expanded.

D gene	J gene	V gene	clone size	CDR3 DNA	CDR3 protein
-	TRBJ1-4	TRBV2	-	TGTGCCAGCAGTGACCCTACGGACAGTGCAACTAATGAAAAACTGTTTTTT	CASSDPTDSATNEKLFF
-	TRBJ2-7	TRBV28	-	TGTGCCAGCAGTTTCGAGGGTTACTACGAGCAGTACTTC	CASSFEGYYEQYF
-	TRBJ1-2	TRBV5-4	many	TGTGCCAGCAGCTTGTGGACGGGGGCCGACTATGGCTACACCTTC	CASSLWTGADYGYTF
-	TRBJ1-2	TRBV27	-	TGTGCCAGCGGAGGGGAAGGGGCGGCTAACCATAGCTACACCTTC	CASGGEGAANHSYTF
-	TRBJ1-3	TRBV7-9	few	TGTGCCAGCAGCTCCCCCGGGACTTCGACTGGAAACACCATATATTTT	CASSSPGTSTGNTIYF
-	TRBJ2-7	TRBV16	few	TGTGCCAGCAGCCAATCAAACCCGGACGAGCAGTACTTC	CASSQSNPDEQYF
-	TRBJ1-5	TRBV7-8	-	TGTGCCAGCAGCTTAACACCCCCAGGCACTAATCAGCCCCAGCATTTT	CASSLTPPGTNQPQHF
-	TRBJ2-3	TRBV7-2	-	TGTGCCAGCAGCTTACTGAGTGCGCGACCCCCCGCTTGCACAGATACGCAGTATTTT	CASSLLSARPPACTDTQYF
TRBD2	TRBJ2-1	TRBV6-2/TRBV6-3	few	TGTGCCAGCAGTTACTCGTTGCGGGGGGCCCGCAATGAGCAGTTCTTC	CASSYSLRGARNEQFF
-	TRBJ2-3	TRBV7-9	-	TGTGCCAACAGCTGCCTCTCTCCAGAAACGTGCACGCAGTATTTT	CANSCLSPETCTQYF
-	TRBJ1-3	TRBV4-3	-	TGCGCCAGCAGCCAAGACGGCAGAAGCTCTGGAAGCACCATATATTTT	CASSQDGRSSGSTIYF
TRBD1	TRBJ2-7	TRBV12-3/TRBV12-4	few	TGTGCCAGCAGTTTCACCGGGACAGATTCCTACGAGCAGTACTTC	CASSFTGTDSYEQYF
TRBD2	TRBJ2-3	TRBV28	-	TGTACCAGCACCAAGGTGACTAGCGAATACACAGATACGCAGTATTTT	CTSTKVTSEYTDTQYF
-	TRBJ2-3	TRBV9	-	TGTGCCAGCAGCACCGTCCAGGAGCGCACTACAGATACGCAGTATTTT	CASSTVQERTTDTQYF
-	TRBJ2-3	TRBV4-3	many	TGCGCCAGCAGCCCAGGCACAGGGCCAGATACGCAGTATTTT	CASSPGTGPDTQYF
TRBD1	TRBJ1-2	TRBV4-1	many	TGCGCCAGCAGCCAGGACAGGGGACGGTCCTATGGCTACACCTTC	CASSQDRGRSYGYTF
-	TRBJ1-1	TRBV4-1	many	TGCGCCAGCAGCCAGGCCAGGGCAGGGAGGCCTGAAGCTTTCTTT	CASSQARAGRPEAFF
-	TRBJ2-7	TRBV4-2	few	TGTGCCAGCAGCCAAGAAGGGCACTCCACCTACGAGCAGTACTTC	CASSQEGHSTYEQYF
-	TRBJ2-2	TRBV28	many	TGTGCCAGCAGTTTTTTCGACACCGGGGAGCTGTTTTTT	CASSFFDTGELFF
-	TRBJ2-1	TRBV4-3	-	TGCGCCAGCAGCCAAGATTGGCAGGGCGGGACTCGACAACCCAACTACAATGAGCAGTTCTTC	CASSQDWQGGTRQPNYNEQFF
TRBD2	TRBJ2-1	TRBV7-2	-	TGTGCCAGCAGCTTAAATCCTAGCGGTTACGATGAGCAGTTCTTC	CASSLNPSGYDEQFF
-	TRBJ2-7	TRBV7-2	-	TGTGCCAGCAGCTTCGGGCAGGCGACCTACGAGCAGTACTTC	CASSFGQATYEQYF
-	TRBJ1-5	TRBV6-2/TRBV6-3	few	TGTGCCAGCAGTTTACGCCTTGAGGGACGGGAAAATCAGCCCCAGCATTTT	CASSLRLEGRENQPQHF
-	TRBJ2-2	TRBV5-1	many	TGCGCCAGCAGCTGGTGGAGGATAAACACCGGGGAGCTGTTTTTT	CASSWWRINTGELFF
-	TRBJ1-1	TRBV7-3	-	TGTGCCAGCAGCTTAGGCGAGAGCACTGAAGCTTTCTTT	CASSLGESTEAFF
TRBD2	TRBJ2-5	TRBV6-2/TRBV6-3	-	TGTGCCAGCAGTTACTCCCTAGCGGGGGGCGAGACCCAGTACTTC	CASSYSLAGGETQYF
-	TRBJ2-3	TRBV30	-	TGTGCCTGGTCGTTCAGCACAGATACGCAGTATTTT	CAWSFSTDTQYF
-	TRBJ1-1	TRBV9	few	TGTGCCAGCAGCCCGGCCACTGAAGCTTTCTTT	CASSPATEAFF
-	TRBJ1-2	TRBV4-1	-	TGCGCCACCGGGGCGGCGACGGAAGGCTATGGCTACACCTTC	CATGAATEGYGYTF
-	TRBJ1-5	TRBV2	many	TGTGCCAGCAGGGGAGGCTATAGCAATCAGCCCCAGCATTTT	CASRGGYSNQPQHF
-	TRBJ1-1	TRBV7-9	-	TGTGCCAGCACGGGGAACACTGAAGCTTTCTTT	CASTGNTEAFF
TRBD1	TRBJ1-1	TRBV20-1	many	TGCAGTGCTAAGGGACAGGTCACAGATAACACTGAAGCTTTCTTT	CSAKGQVTDNTEAFF
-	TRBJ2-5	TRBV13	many	TGTGCCAGCAGCTTTTGGGTGGCAGAGACCCAGTACTTC	CASSFWVAETQYF
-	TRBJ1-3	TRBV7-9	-	TGTGCCAGCAGCTTGGGGTCCTGGGGCTTCTCTGGAAACACCATATATTTT	CASSLGSWGFSGNTIYF
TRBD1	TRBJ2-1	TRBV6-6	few	TGTGCCAGCAGAGACTCGACAGGGGTTACCTACAATGAGCAGTTCTTC	CASRDSTGVTYNEQFF